This T cell receptor (beta chain) is drawn from a study of blood T cells in healthy people across ages. Study-wide findings and caveats: Versus aged donors, long-lived donors had higher diversity and more naive CD4+ cells.

CDR3 length equals 16 residues. Germline-derived CDR1 and CDR2 are SGHNT and YYREEE (reference sequence). Trimming stripped 0 bases from V and 5 bases from J, with 17 bases between. The sample holds a few counts of this clonotype. Its specificity is unknown. Alongside a J-beta primer mix, a sample-barcoded 5' primer served in a second PCR lasting about 7 to 11 cycles. From the 5' RACE reads, TCRdb called clonotypes with MiXCR, one entry per CDR3 protein. Seen here are hundreds of thousands of distinct CDR3 sequences, approximately 25% observed once, and the top ten hold around 9.2%. This sample also belongs to another study, concerning T cells of mothers and their children. As reported in that work: Related pairs of mothers and children showed slightly higher, non-significant overlap versus unrelated pairs.

The clonotype originates from a boy between 10 and 17 years old in good health. The sequenced material came from blood. The chain is built from TRBV5-4 and TRBJ2-5; perhaps TRBD2 as D (7 bases). CDR3 in DNA: TGTGCCAGCAGCTTGGAATGGGGGGGCGGTGGGGAGACCCAGTACTTC. Translated: CASSLEWGGGGETQYF.